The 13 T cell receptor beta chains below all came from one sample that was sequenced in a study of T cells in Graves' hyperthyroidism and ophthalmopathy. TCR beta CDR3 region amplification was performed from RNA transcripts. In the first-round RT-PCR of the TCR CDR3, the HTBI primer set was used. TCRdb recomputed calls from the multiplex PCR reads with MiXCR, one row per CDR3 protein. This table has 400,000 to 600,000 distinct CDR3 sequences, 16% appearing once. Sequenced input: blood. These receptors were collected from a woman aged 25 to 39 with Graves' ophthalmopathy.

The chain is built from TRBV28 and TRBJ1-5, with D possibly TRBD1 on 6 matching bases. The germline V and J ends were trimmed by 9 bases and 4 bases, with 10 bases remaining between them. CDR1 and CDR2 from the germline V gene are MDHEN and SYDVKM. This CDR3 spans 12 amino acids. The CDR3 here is CARSTGNQPQHF. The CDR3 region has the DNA TGTGCCAGAAGCACAGGGAATCAGCCCCAGCATTTT.

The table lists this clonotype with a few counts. Written as DNA, the CDR3 is TGCAGTGCTCACCCGGGGCAGGTTGGGCAGCCCCAGCATTTT. Translating gives CSAHPGQVGQPQHF. The gene calls are TRBV20-1 and TRBJ1-5, with D possibly TRBD1 on 5 matching bases. CDR3 size: 14 residues. Germline V lookup: CDR1 DFQATT, CDR2 SNEGSKA (reference sequence). Trimming left V 5 bases short and J 7 bases short, with 18 bases between.

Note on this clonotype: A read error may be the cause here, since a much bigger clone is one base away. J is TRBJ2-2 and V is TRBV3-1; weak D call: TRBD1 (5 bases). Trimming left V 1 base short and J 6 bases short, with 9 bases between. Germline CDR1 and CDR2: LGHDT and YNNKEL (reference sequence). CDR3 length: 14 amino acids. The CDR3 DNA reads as TGTGCCAGCAGCCAAGGTCCAGGGCCCGGGGAGCTGTTTTTT. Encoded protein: CASSQGPGPGELFF.

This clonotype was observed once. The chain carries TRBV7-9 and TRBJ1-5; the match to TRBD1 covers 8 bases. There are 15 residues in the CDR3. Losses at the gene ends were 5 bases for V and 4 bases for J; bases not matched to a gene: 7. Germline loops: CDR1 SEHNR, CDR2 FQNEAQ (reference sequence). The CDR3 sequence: CASSPGTGKNQPQHF. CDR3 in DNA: TGTGCCAGCAGCCCTGGGACAGGCAAAAATCAGCCCCAGCATTTT.

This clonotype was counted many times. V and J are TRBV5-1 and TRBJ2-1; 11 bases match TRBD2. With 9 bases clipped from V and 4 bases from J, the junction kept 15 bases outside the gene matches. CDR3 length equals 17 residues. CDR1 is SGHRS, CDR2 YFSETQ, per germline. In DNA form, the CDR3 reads TGCGCCACCACAACGGGAACCGGGACTAGCGGTTACAATGAGCAGTTCTTC. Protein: CATTTGTGTSGYNEQFF.

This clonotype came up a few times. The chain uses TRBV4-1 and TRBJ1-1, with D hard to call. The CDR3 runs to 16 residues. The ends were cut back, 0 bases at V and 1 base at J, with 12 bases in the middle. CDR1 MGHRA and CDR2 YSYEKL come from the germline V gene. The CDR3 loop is CASSQEHSQPNTEAFF. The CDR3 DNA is TGCGCCAGCAGCCAAGAGCACAGCCAACCGAACACTGAAGCTTTCTTT.

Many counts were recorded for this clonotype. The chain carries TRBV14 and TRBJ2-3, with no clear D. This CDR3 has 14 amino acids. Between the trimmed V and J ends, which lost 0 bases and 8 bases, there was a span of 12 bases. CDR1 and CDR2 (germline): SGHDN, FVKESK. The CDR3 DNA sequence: TGTGCCAGCAGCCAAGAGGTGGAATCTCGTACGCAGTATTTT. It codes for CASSQEVESRTQYF. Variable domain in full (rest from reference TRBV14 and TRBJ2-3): EAGVTQFPSHSVIEKGQTVTLRCDPISGHDNLYWYRRVMGKEIKFLLHFVKESKQDESGMPNNRFLAERTGGTYSTLKVQPAELEDSGVYFCASSQEVESRTQYFGPGTRLTVL.

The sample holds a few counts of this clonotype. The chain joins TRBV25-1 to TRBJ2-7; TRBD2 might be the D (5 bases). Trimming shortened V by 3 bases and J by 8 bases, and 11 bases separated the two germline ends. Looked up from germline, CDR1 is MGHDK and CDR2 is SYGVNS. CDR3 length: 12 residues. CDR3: CASSDMREKQYF. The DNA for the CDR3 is TGTGCCAGCAGTGATATGAGGGAGAAGCAGTACTTC.

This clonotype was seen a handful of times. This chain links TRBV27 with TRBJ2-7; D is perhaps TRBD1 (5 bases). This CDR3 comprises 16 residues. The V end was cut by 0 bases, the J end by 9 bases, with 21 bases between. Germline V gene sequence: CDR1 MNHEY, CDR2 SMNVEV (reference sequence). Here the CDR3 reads CASSLSTPTQGWAQYF. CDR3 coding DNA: TGTGCCAGCAGTTTATCCACACCCACGCAGGGTTGGGCGCAGTACTTC.

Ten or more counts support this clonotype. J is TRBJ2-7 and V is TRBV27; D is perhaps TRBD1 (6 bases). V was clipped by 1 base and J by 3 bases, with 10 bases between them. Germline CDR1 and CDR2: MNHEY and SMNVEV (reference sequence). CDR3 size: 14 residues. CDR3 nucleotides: TGTGCCAGCAGTTTATACAGGGAAAACTACGAGCAGTACTTC. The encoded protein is CASSLYRENYEQYF.

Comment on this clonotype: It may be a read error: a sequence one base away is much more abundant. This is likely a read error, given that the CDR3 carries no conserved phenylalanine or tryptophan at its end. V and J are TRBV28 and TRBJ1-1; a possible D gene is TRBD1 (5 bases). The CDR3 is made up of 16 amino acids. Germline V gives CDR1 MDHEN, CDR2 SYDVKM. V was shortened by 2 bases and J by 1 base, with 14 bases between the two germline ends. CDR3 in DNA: TGTGCCAGCAGTTTAAGGGGACGTGGGGGGAACACTGAAGCTTTCTCT. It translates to CASSLRGRGGNTEAFS.

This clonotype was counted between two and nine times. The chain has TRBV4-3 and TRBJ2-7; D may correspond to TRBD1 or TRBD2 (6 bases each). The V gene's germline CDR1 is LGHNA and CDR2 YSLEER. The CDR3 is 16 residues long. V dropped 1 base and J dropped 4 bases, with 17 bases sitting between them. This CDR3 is CASSQVGGSHPYEQYF. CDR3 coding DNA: TGCGCCAGCAGCCAAGTCGGGGGCAGCCACCCATACGAGCAGTACTTC.

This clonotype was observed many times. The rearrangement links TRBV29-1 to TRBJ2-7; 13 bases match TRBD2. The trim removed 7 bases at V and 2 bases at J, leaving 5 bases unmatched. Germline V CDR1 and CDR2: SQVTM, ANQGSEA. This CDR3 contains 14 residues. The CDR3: CSAWGLAGTYEQYF. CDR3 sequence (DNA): TGCAGCGCCTGGGGACTAGCGGGAACCTACGAGCAGTACTTC.